This section outlines one T cell receptor (beta chain) sequence together with its context. Its cognate antigen is unknown. Trimming stripped 4 bases from V and 6 bases from J, with 20 bases between. The CDR3 runs 15 residues. Germline V gene lookup returns CDR1 SGHNT and CDR2 YYREEE (reference sequence). The sample originates from a study of pediatric ulcerative colitis. Study-level findings and limits: Substantially fewer templates came from a couple of patients' blood samples.

The method was immunoSEQ multiplex PCR; TCRdb's version includes in-frame clones alone and lacks a portion of them. The table includes roughly 64,000 clones, less than 90% detected once. V gene TRBV5-4 combines with J gene TRBJ2-7, with D possibly being TRBD2 (5 bases). Sequencing was done on a sample of blood. This TCR was recovered from a boy aged 5-17 years with severe ulcerative colitis. The CDR3 protein is CASSRTEGPPVEQYF. The CDR3 coding sequence is TGTGCCAGCAGCCGTACTGAGGGTCCTCCGGTCGAGCAGTACTTC.